This is a list of T cell receptor beta chains from one sample in a study of shared clonotypes between healthy human individuals. Measured with immunoSEQ multiplex PCR; TCRdb has only the in-frame clones, and not every one. The sample has 2.3 million or so clones; over 90% are singletons. The specimen sequenced was naive CD4+ T cells from PBMCs. The receptors come from a young man in good health. Some clones in this sample may be carry-over from other donors' samples. CDR3s include the opening cysteine and the closing phenylalanine or tryptophan. The size of a clone is reported for some rows only, either as once, few or many, or as a class for expanded clones.

clone size: NA; V gene: TRBV5-4; J gene: TRBJ2-1; CDR3 protein: CASSSGPLENNEQFF
clone size: NA; V gene: TRBV7-3; J gene: TRBJ2-3; CDR3 protein: CASSPGGGTTDTQYF
clone size: NA; V gene: TRBV4-1; J gene: TRBJ2-5; CDR3 protein: CASSQDRSYQETQYF
clone size: NA; V gene: TRBV28; J gene: TRBJ2-7; CDR3 protein: CASSPFSTGGRVEQYF
clone size: NA; V gene: TRBV5-1; J gene: TRBJ2-5; CDR3 protein: CASSFSAPRGETQYF
clone size: once; V gene: TRBV27; J gene: TRBJ2-7; CDR3 protein: CASSLQGANTNYEQYF
clone size: NA; V gene: TRBV21-1; J gene: TRBJ2-4; CDR3 protein: CASSKASLGGPAKNIQYF
clone size: NA; V gene: TRBV28; J gene: TRBJ1-2; CDR3 protein: CASSLTGSQGPLGGYTF
clone size: NA; V gene: TRBV28; J gene: TRBJ1-1; CDR3 protein: CASSFGWTMNTEAFF
clone size: NA; V gene: TRBV2; J gene: TRBJ2-5; CDR3 protein: CASTLPGLETQYF
clone size: NA; V gene: TRBV6-5; J gene: TRBJ2-1; CDR3 protein: CASSRLYPPYNEQFF
clone size: NA; V gene: TRBV9; J gene: TRBJ2-3; CDR3 protein: CASSGMTSGSSTDTQYF